This T cell receptor (beta chain) was identified during a study of shared clonotypes between healthy human individuals. Those who donated were healthy HIV-negative adults, with no recent acute infections or vaccinations reported. This table comes from immunoSEQ multiplex PCR, and its TCRdb copy is limited to in-frame clones, with some not included. The sample holds some 490,000 clones, more than 65% seen once. Study conclusions and caveats: Genetic and exposure-history diversity was limited by the few donors.

To note about this clone: What it binds is unknown.

The CDR3 is 14 residues long. V was shortened by 1 base and J by 6 bases, with 13 bases between the two germline ends. Germline CDR1 is WSHSY and CDR2 is SAAADI. The chain carries TRBV10-2 and TRBJ2-7; D is undetermined. Source material: PBMCs. This receptor was taken from a woman aged 40 to 50 in good health. Some clones in this sample may be carry-over from other donors' samples. CDR3 residues: CASSECSDGCEQYF. In DNA, the CDR3 is TGCGCCAGCAGTGAGTGTTCAGATGGGTGCGAGCAGTACTTC.